These T cell receptor beta chains were read from a single sample in a study of blood T cell repertoires in COVID-19. TCRdb keeps only in-frame clones here, not all; method: immunoSEQ multiplex PCR. The data show 250,000 to 350,000 clones, more than 85% seen once. The specimen was peripheral blood. All receptors derive from a woman aged 25 to 45 with COVID-19, enrolled during active disease. Both conserved end residues are part of each CDR3. The D gene is left open where the match is weak. Clone size appears in some rows only: once, few, many, or a class for an expanded clone.

TRBV6-6	NA	TRBJ1-1	15	TRBD1	TGTGCCAGCAGTTACTCCGGGACAGGGGGAACTGAAGCTTTCTTT	CASSYSGTGGTEAFF
TRBV7-8	NA	TRBJ2-3	12	NA	TGTGCCAGCAGCCCCCCCGGGGGTACGCAGTATTTT	CASSPPGGTQYF
TRBV5-1	NA	TRBJ2-2	16	TRBD1	TGCGCCAGCAGCAATCAGGGGGATTTGAACACCGGGGAGCTGTTTTTT	CASSNQGDLNTGELFF
TRBV19	once	TRBJ2-2	16	TRBD1	TGTGCCAGTAGTATAGATGCGACAGGGCGGACCGGGGAGCTGTTTTTT	CASSIDATGRTGELFF
TRBV6-5	NA	TRBJ1-1	16	TRBD1	TGTGCCAGCAGTTCCCAAAGAGGGACAGGGAACACTGAAGCTTTCTTT	CASSSQRGTGNTEAFF
TRBV19	NA	TRBJ2-5	17	NA	TGTGCCAGTAGTATCGCCACAGGGAACTCGTACCAAGAGACCCAGTACTTC	CASSIATGNSYQETQYF
TRBV6-5	NA	TRBJ1-5	14	TRBD1	TGTGCCAGCAGAGGCGGACAGGGATGGGAGCCCCAGCATTTT	CASRGGQGWEPQHF
TRBV19	NA	TRBJ1-1	17	TRBD1	TGTGCCAGTAAGAGTGGGCTACAGGGGGCGCCGGTTTCTGAAGCTTTCTTT	CASKSGLQGAPVSEAFF
TRBV19	once	TRBJ1-1	15	TRBD1	TGTGCCAGCTACCTTGGGACAGGGGGTAAGTCTGAAGCTTTCTTT	CASYLGTGGKSEAFF
TRBV15	NA	TRBJ2-7	16	NA	TGTGCCACCAGCAGAGATCTGGGCAGGCTCTCCTACGAGCAGTACTTC	CATSRDLGRLSYEQYF
TRBV19	NA	TRBJ1-2	13	TRBD1	TGTGCCAGTTCGGGACAGGGGGTAGAGGGCTACACCTTC	CASSGQGVEGYTF
TRBV5-1	once	TRBJ1-3	14	NA	TGCGCCAGCAGCCCGGACTTGACAGGAAACACCATATATTTT	CASSPDLTGNTIYF
TRBV5-1	NA	TRBJ2-5	15	TRBD2	TGCGCCAGCAGCGCGAACGCGGGGGGTTGGGAGACCCAGTACTTC	CASSANAGGWETQYF
TRBV10-3	NA	TRBJ1-4	14	TRBD1	TGTGCCATCAGTGAGTTAAACAGGGGAAACAAGCTGTTTTTT	CAISELNRGNKLFF
TRBV19	once	TRBJ2-3	15	TRBD2	TGTGCCAGCAGTCCCCTAGCGGCTAGCACAGATACGCAGTATTTT	CASSPLAASTDTQYF
TRBV21-1	NA	TRBJ1-5	17	NA	TGTGCCAGCAGCAAAAAGGGGACAGGGTCCCTGCGTCAGCCCCAGCATTTT	CASSKKGTGSLRQPQHF
TRBV9	once	TRBJ2-3	16	TRBD2	TGTGCCAGCAGCGGGCAGGGAGGACTAGCGTCAGATACGCAGTATTTT	CASSGQGGLASDTQYF
TRBV2	NA	TRBJ2-3	15	TRBD2	TGTGCCAGCAGTGTGCGTAGCGGGAGCACAGATACGCAGTATTTT	CASSVRSGSTDTQYF
TRBV2	few	TRBJ2-1	14	NA	TGTGCCAGCAGACAGTCGAGCTCCTACAATGAGCAGTTCTTC	CASRQSSSYNEQFF
TRBV6-1	NA	TRBJ2-3	15	TRBD1	TGTGCCAGCAGTGAAAGGACAGGTGTCACAGATACGCAGTATTTT	CASSERTGVTDTQYF
TRBV28	NA	TRBJ1-2	16	TRBD1	TGTGCCAGCAGTTTATTCTTTGGACAGGGAACGGATGGCTACACCTTC	CASSLFFGQGTDGYTF
TRBV19	NA	TRBJ2-5	17	TRBD2	TGTGCCAGTAGTCGACTGCTGGCGGGAGTGCAACAAGAGACCCAGTACTTC	CASSRLLAGVQQETQYF
TRBV5-1	NA	TRBJ2-1	17	TRBD2	TGCGCCAGCAGCTCAACCCCGGGACTAGCGGGAGCGAGTGAGCAGTTCTTC	CASSSTPGLAGASEQFF
TRBV27	NA	TRBJ1-2	14	NA	TGTGCCAGCAGACCCACAGGGAGGGAGGATGGCTACACCTTC	CASRPTGREDGYTF
TRBV27	NA	TRBJ2-1	14	TRBD2	TGTGCCAGCAGCCAGGGACTAGCTGCGGGTGAGCAGTTCTTC	CASSQGLAAGEQFF
TRBV5-1	NA	TRBJ1-4	15	NA	TGCGCCAGCAGACCAACCGGACAGAACGGTGAAAAACTGTTTTTT	CASRPTGQNGEKLFF
TRBV28	NA	TRBJ1-2	15	NA	TGTGCCAGCAGTTTTACGGGGGGCAATAACTATGGCTACACCTTC	CASSFTGGNNYGYTF
TRBV3-1/TRBV3-2	few	TRBJ1-3	15	NA	TGTGCCAGCAGCCCGTTATTGAGCTCTGGAAACACCATATATTTT	CASSPLLSSGNTIYF
TRBV7-8	NA	TRBJ2-7	13	NA	TGTGCCAGCACCTATCCGAGCTCCTACGAGCAGTACTTC	CASTYPSSYEQYF
TRBV11-2	NA	TRBJ2-5	14	NA	TGTGCCAGCTCGAAAGGCGGGCGGCAAGAGACCCAGTACTTC	CASSKGGRQETQYF
TRBV7-9	once	TRBJ1-2	13	NA	TGTGCCAGCAGGGCGGCGGGGGGAGGTGGCTACACCTTC	CASRAAGGGGYTF
TRBV3-1/TRBV3-2	NA	TRBJ2-5	15	TRBD2	TGTGCCAGCAGCGCCCAGAGACTAGCGGAAGAGACCCAGTACTTC	CASSAQRLAEETQYF